This T cell receptor (beta chain) was recovered during a study of cytomegalovirus exposure and HLA in healthy donors. Study-wide results and caveats: Cytomegalovirus-associated status was assigned to some 160 TCR beta chains. Many donors shared some public TCRs, even though most TCR sequences were rare.

This CDR3 has 14 amino acids. V shed 2 bases and J shed 2 bases, with 9 bases lying between them. The germline V gene has CDR1 KGHSH and CDR2 LQKENI. The repertoire was sequenced with immunoSEQ multiplex PCR; TCRdb's copy has only in-frame clones and lacks some. Of under 250,000 clones listed, around 86% are singletons. In regard to this clone: Its target is not known. Within the sample, other DNA sequences also encode this same CDR3.

The clonotype comes from a woman under 30 in good health and CMV-seropositive. Sequenced sample: PBMCs. The chain joins TRBV18 to TRBJ1-1; D is undetermined. CDR3 bases: TGTGCCAGCTCACCAACGGGTGGAAACACTGAAGCTTTCTTT. The encoded protein is CASSPTGGNTEAFF.